This is a list of T cell receptor beta chains from one sample in a study of blood T cell repertoires in COVID-19. Assay used: immunoSEQ multiplex PCR; TCRdb lists only in-frame clones, some missing. The sample holds 250,000 to 350,000 clones, approximately 85% seen once. Source material: PBMCs or T cells enriched from blood (not recorded which). These receptors came from a woman in her twenties or thirties who had recovered from COVID-19. CDR3s include the opening cysteine and the closing phenylalanine or tryptophan. The D gene is left open where the match is weak. Rows may omit the clone size; those that give it use once, few, many or a size class.

clone_size: .
j_call: TRBJ1-1
d_call: .
v_call: TRBV14
cdr3_nt: TGTGCCAGCAGCCAAGCGCCCAGGGCGAACACTGAAGCTTTCTTT
cdr3_aa: CASSQAPRANTEAFF

clone_size: .
j_call: TRBJ2-3
d_call: TRBD1
v_call: TRBV7-2
cdr3_nt: TGTGCCAGCAGCGAGGACAGGAGCACAGATACGCAGTATTTT
cdr3_aa: CASSEDRSTDTQYF

clone_size: .
j_call: TRBJ2-6
d_call: .
v_call: TRBV9
cdr3_nt: TGTGCCAGCAGCGTCCCGAAGGAGGAAGGGTTTCTATCTGGGGCCAACGTCCTGACTTTC
cdr3_aa: CASSVPKEEGFLSGANVLTF

clone_size: .
j_call: TRBJ1-3
d_call: TRBD1
v_call: TRBV9
cdr3_nt: TGTGCCAGCAGCGTAGGTCACCGACAGGGAGAAAACACCATATATTTT
cdr3_aa: CASSVGHRQGENTIYF

clone_size: .
j_call: TRBJ2-7
d_call: .
v_call: TRBV19
cdr3_nt: TGTGCCAGTAAACAGGGGATGGACAGACTAGACGGGGAGCAGTACTTC
cdr3_aa: CASKQGMDRLDGEQYF

clone_size: .
j_call: TRBJ2-1
d_call: TRBD2
v_call: TRBV2
cdr3_nt: TGTGCCAGCACCCCGGGACAGGGGAGGACTAGCGGGGGAACAGAGCAGTTCTTC
cdr3_aa: CASTPGQGRTSGGTEQFF

clone_size: .
j_call: TRBJ1-5
d_call: TRBD1
v_call: TRBV3-1/TRBV3-2
cdr3_nt: TGTGCCAGCAGCGCAGGGGGTGGACAGCCCCAGCATTTT
cdr3_aa: CASSAGGGQPQHF

clone_size: .
j_call: TRBJ2-5
d_call: TRBD2
v_call: TRBV7-8
cdr3_nt: TGTGCCAGCAGCCGACCCATTAGCGGGGGACGCACCAGGGAGACCCAGTACTTC
cdr3_aa: CASSRPISGGRTRETQYF

clone_size: .
j_call: TRBJ1-1
d_call: TRBD1
v_call: TRBV10-2
cdr3_nt: TGCGCCAGCAGTGAATTTGGGACAGGGACTGAAGCTTTCTTT
cdr3_aa: CASSEFGTGTEAFF

clone_size: once
j_call: TRBJ2-1
d_call: .
v_call: TRBV2
cdr3_nt: TGTGCCAGCAGAAACGACGGGAGCAATGAGCAGTTCTTC
cdr3_aa: CASRNDGSNEQFF

clone_size: .
j_call: TRBJ1-5
d_call: .
v_call: TRBV24-1
cdr3_nt: TGTGCCACCAGTGAGACAGGCTATCAGCCCCAGCATTTT
cdr3_aa: CATSETGYQPQHF

clone_size: .
j_call: TRBJ2-3
d_call: TRBD1
v_call: TRBV14
cdr3_nt: TGTGCCAGCAGCCAAGACCGAGGGGGCGTTACGCAGTATTTT
cdr3_aa: CASSQDRGGVTQYF

clone_size: .
j_call: TRBJ2-5
d_call: TRBD2
v_call: TRBV4-1
cdr3_nt: TGCGCCAGCAGCCAAGCAGCGGGAGTTAAAGAGACCCAGTACTTC
cdr3_aa: CASSQAAGVKETQYF

clone_size: .
j_call: TRBJ2-5
d_call: .
v_call: TRBV15
cdr3_nt: TGTGCCACCAGCGAGAGAGGTAATCTCCAAGAGACCCAGTACTTC
cdr3_aa: CATSERGNLQETQYF

clone_size: .
j_call: TRBJ2-3
d_call: .
v_call: TRBV24-1
cdr3_nt: TGTGCCACCAGTCGCGGACGGGGTGGAGGAGATACGCAGTATTTT
cdr3_aa: CATSRGRGGGDTQYF

clone_size: few
j_call: TRBJ2-7
d_call: .
v_call: TRBV5-1
cdr3_nt: TGCGCCAGCAGCGGAGGGGAGTACGAGCAGTACTTC
cdr3_aa: CASSGGEYEQYF

clone_size: few
j_call: TRBJ1-2
d_call: TRBD1
v_call: TRBV25-1
cdr3_nt: TGTGCCAGCAGTGAGCCGGACAGGTTCTATGGCTACACCTTC
cdr3_aa: CASSEPDRFYGYTF

clone_size: .
j_call: TRBJ2-1
d_call: .
v_call: TRBV10-3
cdr3_nt: TGTGCCATCAGTGTCCAGCGGGTGACCTACAATGAGCAGTTCTTC
cdr3_aa: CAISVQRVTYNEQFF

clone_size: .
j_call: TRBJ1-5
d_call: .
v_call: TRBV30
cdr3_nt: TGTGCCTGGACGGAGGGTAGCAATCAGCCCCAGCATTTT
cdr3_aa: CAWTEGSNQPQHF

clone_size: .
j_call: TRBJ1-5
d_call: TRBD1
v_call: TRBV28
cdr3_nt: TGTGCCAGCAGTTTAGCACAGGGGAATCAGCCCCAGCATTTT
cdr3_aa: CASSLAQGNQPQHF

clone_size: .
j_call: TRBJ2-7
d_call: .
v_call: TRBV28
cdr3_nt: TGTGCCAGCAGCTTCCCCAGGGGAAGCTCCTACGAGCAGTACTTC
cdr3_aa: CASSFPRGSSYEQYF

clone_size: .
j_call: TRBJ2-7
d_call: .
v_call: TRBV3-1/TRBV3-2
cdr3_nt: TGTGCCAGCAGCCATACAGGTTCTAGTGGGGAGCAGTACTTC
cdr3_aa: CASSHTGSSGEQYF

clone_size: .
j_call: TRBJ1-1
d_call: TRBD1
v_call: TRBV27
cdr3_nt: TGTGCCAGCAGTTGGCAGGGGGACACTGAAGCTTTCTTT
cdr3_aa: CASSWQGDTEAFF

clone_size: .
j_call: TRBJ2-7
d_call: TRBD1
v_call: TRBV24-1
cdr3_nt: TGTGCCACCAGTGGGGGGCCCGGGACAGGCTACGAGCAGTACTTC
cdr3_aa: CATSGGPGTGYEQYF

clone_size: few
j_call: TRBJ2-1
d_call: TRBD1
v_call: TRBV11-1
cdr3_nt: TGTGCCAGCAGTCCTTGGACAGGGGGCCAAAAGGATGAGCAGTTCTTC
cdr3_aa: CASSPWTGGQKDEQFF

clone_size: .
j_call: TRBJ2-5
d_call: TRBD2
v_call: TRBV15
cdr3_nt: TGTGCCACCAGCAGAGATTGGGCTAGCGGGATCTTTAGAGAGACCCAGTACTTC
cdr3_aa: CATSRDWASGIFRETQYF

clone_size: .
j_call: TRBJ1-5
d_call: .
v_call: TRBV20-1
cdr3_nt: TGCAGTGCTAGTGACGGCAATCAGCCCCAGCATTTT
cdr3_aa: CSASDGNQPQHF

clone_size: .
j_call: TRBJ2-5
d_call: TRBD2
v_call: TRBV4-1
cdr3_nt: TGCGCCAGCAGCCAAGACGGAAGCGGGATAGGGGAGACCCAGTACTTC
cdr3_aa: CASSQDGSGIGETQYF

clone_size: .
j_call: TRBJ2-2
d_call: .
v_call: TRBV11-3
cdr3_nt: TGTGCCAGCAAAAGAGCGGTTGGAGCCGGGGAGCTGTTTTTT
cdr3_aa: CASKRAVGAGELFF

clone_size: once
j_call: TRBJ2-3
d_call: .
v_call: TRBV18
cdr3_nt: TGTGCCAGCTCACTAGACAGGACCACAGATACGCAGTATTTT
cdr3_aa: CASSLDRTTDTQYF

clone_size: .
j_call: TRBJ2-7
d_call: .
v_call: TRBV19
cdr3_nt: TGTGCCAGTAGTTCCCTAGGAGCCTACGAGCAGTACTTC
cdr3_aa: CASSSLGAYEQYF

clone_size: .
j_call: TRBJ2-1
d_call: .
v_call: TRBV4-1
cdr3_nt: TGCGCCAGCAGCCAACCCCTCCGTGAGCAGTTCTTC
cdr3_aa: CASSQPLREQFF

clone_size: once
j_call: TRBJ1-2
d_call: .
v_call: TRBV28
cdr3_nt: TGTGCCAGCAGTCGGATCAGCGTGTTTGGCTACACCTTC
cdr3_aa: CASSRISVFGYTF

clone_size: .
j_call: TRBJ1-6
d_call: .
v_call: TRBV27
cdr3_nt: TGTGCCAGCAGTGCAGACAGTCAGAATTCACCCCTCCACTTT
cdr3_aa: CASSADSQNSPLHF

clone_size: few
j_call: TRBJ2-5
d_call: TRBD1
v_call: TRBV24-1
cdr3_nt: TGTGCCACCAGTGAAGAATCCGGGACAGGGGGCACCCAAGAGACCCAGTACTTC
cdr3_aa: CATSEESGTGGTQETQYF

clone_size: .
j_call: TRBJ1-2
d_call: .
v_call: TRBV5-6
cdr3_nt: TGTGCCAGCAGCTTTGGCAGATCTAACTATGGCTACACCTTC
cdr3_aa: CASSFGRSNYGYTF

clone_size: few
j_call: TRBJ1-5
d_call: .
v_call: TRBV21-1
cdr3_nt: TGTGCCAGCAGCAAAGAATCGGGAGGGGATAGGAATCAGCCCCAGCATTTT
cdr3_aa: CASSKESGGDRNQPQHF

clone_size: .
j_call: TRBJ1-6
d_call: TRBD1
v_call: TRBV19
cdr3_nt: TGTGCCAGTAGCATCCGGACAGGGGCTATTAATTCACCCCTCCACTTT
cdr3_aa: CASSIRTGAINSPLHF

clone_size: .
j_call: TRBJ2-7
d_call: .
v_call: TRBV5-1
cdr3_nt: TGCGCCAGCAGCTTGGACAGGACGGACTACGAGCAGTACTTC
cdr3_aa: CASSLDRTDYEQYF

clone_size: once
j_call: TRBJ2-3
d_call: .
v_call: TRBV4-1
cdr3_nt: TGCGCCAGCAGCCAGGTCAGAGGGATGGATACGCAGTATTTT
cdr3_aa: CASSQVRGMDTQYF

clone_size: once
j_call: TRBJ1-6
d_call: .
v_call: TRBV6-5
cdr3_nt: TGTGCCAGTTACAGGGCGTGGGGAAATTCACCCCTCCACTTT
cdr3_aa: CASYRAWGNSPLHF

clone_size: .
j_call: TRBJ1-1
d_call: .
v_call: TRBV29-1
cdr3_nt: TGCAGCGCGGGGGGCATGACTGAAGCTTTCTTT
cdr3_aa: CSAGGMTEAFF

clone_size: .
j_call: TRBJ1-1
d_call: .
v_call: TRBV12-3/TRBV12-4
cdr3_nt: TGTGCCAGCAGGTACAGGGTCAGCACTGAAGCTTTCTTT
cdr3_aa: CASRYRVSTEAFF

clone_size: .
j_call: TRBJ2-7
d_call: .
v_call: TRBV5-8
cdr3_nt: TGTGCCAGCAGCTTCCGGGTCGAGCAGTACTTC
cdr3_aa: CASSFRVEQYF

clone_size: .
j_call: TRBJ1-2
d_call: .
v_call: TRBV19
cdr3_nt: TGTGCCAGTAGCGCCCAGGATCTTGAGCGCTACACCTTC
cdr3_aa: CASSAQDLERYTF

clone_size: .
j_call: TRBJ2-5
d_call: .
v_call: TRBV4-2
cdr3_nt: TGTGCCAGCAGCCAGGGCAGGGCGGAAGAGACCCAGTACTTC
cdr3_aa: CASSQGRAEETQYF

clone_size: .
j_call: TRBJ1-6
d_call: TRBD1
v_call: TRBV28
cdr3_nt: TGTGCCAGCAGTACTAACGCAGGGGGCAATTCACCCCTCCACTTT
cdr3_aa: CASSTNAGGNSPLHF

clone_size: .
j_call: TRBJ2-7
d_call: .
v_call: TRBV19
cdr3_nt: TGTGCCAGTAGCGGGCAGGGGCGCTACGAGCAGTACTTC
cdr3_aa: CASSGQGRYEQYF

clone_size: .
j_call: TRBJ1-1
d_call: .
v_call: TRBV7-9
cdr3_nt: TGTGCCAGCAGCCCAGATGGGGCCAGGGTTGGCACTGAAGCTTTCTTT
cdr3_aa: CASSPDGARVGTEAFF

clone_size: .
j_call: TRBJ2-3
d_call: .
v_call: TRBV29-1
cdr3_nt: TGCAGCGTTGAAGATCACGGGGTAGGGGATACGCAGTATTTT
cdr3_aa: CSVEDHGVGDTQYF

clone_size: .
j_call: TRBJ2-7
d_call: .
v_call: TRBV5-1
cdr3_nt: TGCGCCAGCAGATCCCAACCGGGACAACTCACCTACGAGCAGTACTTC
cdr3_aa: CASRSQPGQLTYEQYF

clone_size: once
j_call: TRBJ1-1
d_call: .
v_call: TRBV5-1
cdr3_nt: TGCGCCAGCAGTGTTCGGGGAGACACTGAAGCTTTCTTT
cdr3_aa: CASSVRGDTEAFF

clone_size: .
j_call: TRBJ1-5
d_call: .
v_call: TRBV19
cdr3_nt: TGTGCCAGCCTTACCAGGGGTCAGGATCAGCCCCAGCATTTT
cdr3_aa: CASLTRGQDQPQHF

clone_size: .
j_call: TRBJ2-1
d_call: TRBD2
v_call: TRBV5-1
cdr3_nt: TGCGCCACCCGGGGACTAGCGCAGTACAATGAGCAGTTCTTC
cdr3_aa: CATRGLAQYNEQFF

clone_size: .
j_call: TRBJ2-5
d_call: TRBD1
v_call: TRBV14
cdr3_nt: TGTGCCAGCAGCCAAGAAAGGGGGACAGGGGGTCGGGAGACCCAGTACTTC
cdr3_aa: CASSQERGTGGRETQYF

clone_size: .
j_call: TRBJ1-1
d_call: TRBD1
v_call: TRBV5-1
cdr3_nt: TGCGCCAGCAGCTTGGGGTCTGGACAGGCCCAAGCTTTCTTT
cdr3_aa: CASSLGSGQAQAFF

clone_size: .
j_call: TRBJ2-4
d_call: TRBD1
v_call: TRBV2
cdr3_nt: TGTGCCAGCTCAGGGGGTTCGGGAGCCAAAAACATTCAGTACTTC
cdr3_aa: CASSGGSGAKNIQYF

clone_size: .
j_call: TRBJ1-1
d_call: .
v_call: TRBV6-4
cdr3_nt: TGTGCCAGCAGTTTTCAACGGGACACTGAAGCTTTCTTT
cdr3_aa: CASSFQRDTEAFF